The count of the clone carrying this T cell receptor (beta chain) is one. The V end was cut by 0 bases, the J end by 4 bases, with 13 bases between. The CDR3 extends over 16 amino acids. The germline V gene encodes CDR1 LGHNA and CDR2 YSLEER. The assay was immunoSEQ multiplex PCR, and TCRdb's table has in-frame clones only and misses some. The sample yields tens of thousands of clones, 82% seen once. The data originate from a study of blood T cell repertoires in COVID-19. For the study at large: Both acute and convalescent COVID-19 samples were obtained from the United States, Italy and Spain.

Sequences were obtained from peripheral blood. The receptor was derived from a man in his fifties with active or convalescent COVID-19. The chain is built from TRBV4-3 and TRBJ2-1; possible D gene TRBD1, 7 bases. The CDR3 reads CASSQDRGTAYNEQFF. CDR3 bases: TGCGCCAGCAGCCAAGATCGCGGGACAGCATACAATGAGCAGTTCTTC.